Here is one T cell receptor (beta chain) with its context. Methods used by the authors: It was from reference gene primer amplification that nucleated cell counts were estimated. This table comes from immunoSEQ multiplex PCR, and its TCRdb copy is limited to in-frame clones, with some not included. That table supplies the V and J calls and clone size; D and trimming were determined from the DNA. This sample has approximately 90,000 clones, with more than 65% found just once. V was pared by 4 bases and J by 7 bases, with 6 bases of the junction left unmatched. CDR3 length equals 14 residues. The germline V gene encodes CDR1 MGHRA and CDR2 YSYEKL. Seattle-derived patients entered the study during active infection and were followed longitudinally. This sample was included in a study of blood T cell repertoires in COVID-19. On the study more broadly: COVID-19 samples, acute and convalescent, were from the United States, Italy and Spain. PBMCs, B-cell-depleted T cells, or T cells were the source of the cDNA or gDNA that made up the material.

The sequenced sample was peripheral blood. The chain is built from TRBV4-1 and TRBJ1-2, with 10 positions matching TRBD1. The receptor comes from a man in his 70s with COVID-19, enrolled during active disease. CDR3 in amino acids: CASSPGTGVVGYTF. The CDR3 DNA follows: TGCGCCAGCAGCCCTGGGACAGGGGTTGTTGGCTACACCTTC.